These 16 T cell receptor beta chains were all obtained from the same sample, sequenced in a study of blood T cell repertoires in COVID-19. Profiling relied on immunoSEQ multiplex PCR, and the TCRdb table lists in-frame clones only, not all of them. The sample has about 150,000 clones, 85% to 90% seen once. Sequenced material: peripheral blood. The receptors were gathered from a man younger than 35 with COVID-19, enrolled during active disease.

The genes are TRBV5-1 and TRBJ2-3, with 10 positions matching TRBD2. This CDR3 is 16 amino acids long. The trim removed 3 bases at V and 5 bases at J, leaving 9 bases unmatched. The germline V gene encodes CDR1 SGHRS and CDR2 YFSETQ. The CDR3 region has the DNA TGCGCCAGCAGCTCGGCAGCGGGAGGGCCTGTAGATACGCAGTATTTT. Its translation is CASSSAAGGPVDTQYF.

The chain employs TRBV11-2 and TRBJ2-1; D may be TRBD2 (5 bases). The CDR3 spans 18 residues. Germline values: CDR1 SGHAT, CDR2 FQNNGV. V was trimmed by 5 bases and J by 1 base, leaving 21 bases between them. CDR3 in DNA: TGTGCCAGCAGCCCCGGGCGTGGGAGTCGGAGGTCCTACAATGAGCAGTTCTTC. This gives the protein CASSPGRGSRRSYNEQFF.

The rearrangement links TRBV6-5 to TRBJ2-5; D not resolved. Germline CDR1 MNHEY, CDR2 SVGAGI. V was pared by 6 bases and J by 5 bases, with 19 bases between. There are 15 residues in the CDR3. CDR3 sequence (DNA): TGTGCCAGCAGCCTCGACACGGCCAGCCAGGAGACCCAGTACTTC. This codes for CASSLDTASQETQYF.

The genes are TRBV28 and TRBJ1-5; D is undetermined. The germline V gene encodes CDR1 MDHEN and CDR2 SYDVKM. The CDR3 length is 15 residues. Trimming shortened V by 7 bases and J by 4 bases, and 17 bases separated the two germline ends. The CDR3 DNA is TGTGCCAGCATGGCCCGGGAGGGATATAATCAGCCCCAGCATTTT. It translates to CASMAREGYNQPQHF.

V is TRBV27 and J is TRBJ2-7; 7 bases map to TRBD2. Germline trimming cut 5 bases from V and 0 bases from J; bases unmatched to any gene: 4. Germline values: CDR1 MNHEY, CDR2 SMNVEV (reference sequence). The CDR3 totals 14 residues. In DNA form, the CDR3 reads TGTGCCAGCAGTCTCGGGGGGAGCTCCTACGAGCAGTACTTC. Translating gives CASSLGGSSYEQYF.

This sequence joins TRBV19 and TRBJ2-3; 14 nucleotides agree with TRBD2. This CDR3 spans 15 amino acids. CDR1 and CDR2 (germline): LNHDA, SQIVND (reference sequence). V lost 6 bases to trimming and J lost 7 bases; unmatched junction nucleotides: 6. The CDR3 bases are TGTGCCAGTAGAACCGGGACTAGCGGGAGATATACGCAGTATTTT. Protein: CASRTGTSGRYTQYF.

The sample holds one count of this clone. The J gene is TRBJ2-3, the V gene TRBV27; 7 nucleotides align to TRBD2. This CDR3 contains 15 residues. The J segment lost 3 bases and the V segment lost 7 bases, leaving 10 bases of the junction unmatched. Germline values: CDR1 MNHEY, CDR2 SMNVEV (reference sequence). The CDR3 DNA sequence: TGTGCCAGCAATGAGGGAGGGCCCGGGACAGATACGCAGTATTTT. Amino acid sequence: CASNEGGPGTDTQYF.

This chain connects TRBV27 to TRBJ1-5, with 7 bases lining up with TRBD1. V was clipped by 6 bases and J by 1 base; unmatched bases: 12. The CDR3 consists of 17 residues. Germline V CDR1 and CDR2: MNHEY, SMNVEV (reference sequence). As DNA, the CDR3 is TGTGCCAGCAGGCCGGGACAGAAGGACCCAAGCAATCAGCCCCAGCATTTT. Protein sequence: CASRPGQKDPSNQPQHF.

The chain combines TRBV28 with TRBJ2-2; 8 bases are a match to TRBD1. Trimming took 3 bases from V and 5 from J; bases not matched to a gene: 5. CDR1 and CDR2 (germline): MDHEN, SYDVKM. The CDR3 runs to 15 residues. CDR3: CASSFPGTGTGELFF. The CDR3 nucleotides read TGTGCCAGCAGTTTCCCCGGGACAGGAACCGGGGAGCTGTTTTTT.

The chain is built from TRBV4-1 and TRBJ2-1; maybe TRBD2 (6 bases). Per the germline V gene, CDR1 is MGHRA and CDR2 is YSYEKL. V shed 0 bases and J shed 0 bases, with 24 bases lying between them. The CDR3 is 21 amino acids. The CDR3 bases are TGCGCCAGCAGCCAAGACTCATACCTCCCTCTAGCGAGGGGCTCCTACAATGAGCAGTTCTTC. Translation: CASSQDSYLPLARGSYNEQFF.

This clone was picked up one time. V usage is TRBV5-8 and J usage is TRBJ2-3, with D possibly TRBD2 on 6 matching bases. V was clipped by 4 bases and J by 2 bases, with 17 bases between them. Germline CDR1 SGHTS, CDR2 YDEGEE. This CDR3 has 16 amino acids. The CDR3 protein is CASSQRLGLNTDTQYF. The CDR3 DNA is TGTGCCAGCAGCCAACGACTAGGCCTTAACACAGATACGCAGTATTTT.

J is TRBJ2-1 and V is TRBV10-3; 9 bases agree with TRBD1. From germline, CDR1 is ENHRY and CDR2 SYGVKD. V dropped 8 bases and J dropped 10; count of bases not matched to a gene: 12. The CDR3 loop spans 14 amino acids. The CDR3 sequence: CAIGDLQGAGEQFF. The CDR3 DNA reads TGTGCCATCGGGGACCTACAGGGGGCTGGGGAGCAGTTCTTC.

The chain is built from TRBV27 and TRBJ2-7, with 9 bases matching TRBD1. Germline assignment: CDR1 MNHEY and CDR2 SMNVEV (reference sequence). J lost 6 bases, V lost 6 bases, and 9 bases had no gene match. The CDR3 loop spans 14 amino acids. The CDR3 region has the DNA TGTGCCAGCAGGGCGGGACAGGGAACAGGCGAGCAGTACTTC. Encoded protein: CASRAGQGTGEQYF.

This chain links TRBV6-6 with TRBJ2-6; 9 bases are a match to TRBD1. CDR1 and CDR2 from the germline V gene are MNHNY and SVGAGI (reference sequence). This CDR3 has 15 amino acids. Losses at the gene ends were 5 bases for V and 2 bases for J; bases not matched to a gene: 1. The CDR3 bases are TGTGCCAGCAGTCGGACAGGGGCTGGGGCCAACGTCCTGACTTTC. Its protein product is CASSRTGAGANVLTF.

The sample holds one count of this clone. The chain recombines TRBV6-4 with TRBJ2-7; 7 nucleotides align to TRBD1. Germline assignment: CDR1 MRHNA and CDR2 SNTAGT. V shed 7 bases, J shed 0 bases, and the junction held 9 bases outside the gene matches. CDR3 length: 15 amino acids. The CDR3 here is CASMRGRVYSYEQYF. The CDR3 bases are TGTGCCAGCATGAGGGGGCGGGTGTACTCCTACGAGCAGTACTTC.

The chain joins TRBV9 to TRBJ1-3; 8 bases fit TRBD1. The CDR3 extends over 15 amino acids. The V and J ends lost 2 bases and 3 bases, in that order; junction bases with no gene match: 4. Germline lookup yields CDR1 SGDLS and CDR2 YYNGEE. The CDR3 spells CASSVGTGGGNTIYF. CDR3 nucleotides: TGTGCCAGCAGCGTCGGGACAGGCGGTGGAAACACCATATATTTT.